This is a list of T cell receptor beta chains from one sample in a study of OX40 agonist ivuxolimab in advanced cancers. Profiled with immunoSEQ multiplex PCR; TCRdb holds only in-frame clones, not every one. The sample contains more than 65,000 clones, 89% of which appear only once. Sequences were derived from CD4+ or CD8+ T cells sorted from blood, sampled in a trial of the OX40 agonist ivuxolimab. Receptors were obtained from an adult with an advanced solid tumor such as melanoma, head and neck, liver or kidney cancer. Each CDR3 is given without its conserved first and last residue. The order of the fields is V gene, J gene, CDR3 protein.

V gene: TRBV1
J gene: TRBJ2-2
CDR3 protein: TSSQKTSGRAGELF

V gene: TRBV30
J gene: TRBJ1-2
CDR3 protein: AWSVLYGYT

V gene: TRBV27
J gene: TRBJ2-5
CDR3 protein: ASSLLSGGQETQY

V gene: TRBV7-6
J gene: TRBJ1-1
CDR3 protein: ASSLGGQGWTGGAMNTEAF

V gene: TRBV25-1
J gene: TRBJ2-3
CDR3 protein: ASSEWQGADTQY

V gene: TRBV2
J gene: TRBJ1-5
CDR3 protein: ASIRERDQPQH

V gene: TRBV18
J gene: TRBJ2-7
CDR3 protein: ASSQAGGPHEQY

V gene: TRBV6-5
J gene: TRBJ1-5
CDR3 protein: ASSYDGQLNQPQH

V gene: TRBV5-1
J gene: TRBJ1-2
CDR3 protein: ASSLVEGQNYGYT

V gene: TRBV30
J gene: TRBJ2-7
CDR3 protein: AWSVLGNEQY

V gene: TRBV28
J gene: TRBJ1-2
CDR3 protein: ASSPGQGRYT

V gene: TRBV7-6
J gene: TRBJ2-7
CDR3 protein: ASSPRTSGSEQY

V gene: TRBV28
J gene: TRBJ2-7
CDR3 protein: ASSLLGSFSYEQY

V gene: TRBV5-1
J gene: TRBJ2-3
CDR3 protein: ASSLVPGYTDTQY

V gene: TRBV30
J gene: TRBJ1-5
CDR3 protein: AWSKKDRGFYQPQH

V gene: TRBV11-2
J gene: TRBJ2-7
CDR3 protein: ASSLDGGREQY

V gene: TRBV12-5
J gene: TRBJ1-1
CDR3 protein: ASGLSLVGDTEAF

V gene: TRBV11-3
J gene: TRBJ2-1
CDR3 protein: ASSLDHVGNEQF

V gene: TRBV7-9
J gene: TRBJ1-1
CDR3 protein: ASSPRQTDMNTEAF

V gene: TRBV7-2
J gene: TRBJ2-5
CDR3 protein: ASSPGATSGIQETQY

V gene: TRBV6-6
J gene: TRBJ1-4
CDR3 protein: ASEGGTATNEKLF

V gene: TRBV7-2
J gene: TRBJ2-7
CDR3 protein: ASSSSGPYEQY

V gene: TRBV27
J gene: TRBJ2-7
CDR3 protein: ASRHRGPHEQY

V gene: TRBV7-9
J gene: TRBJ2-5
CDR3 protein: ASSWTGQETQY

V gene: TRBV11-2
J gene: TRBJ1-2
CDR3 protein: ASSLGVGGIGYT